This T cell receptor beta chain derives from a study of beta chain features in type 1 diabetes (dated by TCRdb to 2017 to 2018). Regarding the research as a whole: Patients and healthy donors did not differ in mean age, gender distribution, total cell number or subset yield. Across all samples, about 110 million sorted cells were examined, and cell number per subset correlated strongly with RNA yield. The study compared the TCRB repertoires of sorted circulating CD4+ T cell subsets in recently diagnosed type 1 diabetes patients with those in matched healthy donors. Regulatory and stem cell-like memory subsets were obtained from only 8 patients and about 8 healthy donors, while naive and central memory subsets were obtained from all 28 donors. Beyond this particular receptor, the publication reports: Naive, central memory and regulatory TCRB repertoires appeared to be more similar among patients than among healthy donors. Fewer insertions and more nucleotide deletions at VDJ recombination sites were observed in patients with type 1 diabetes, implying thymic rearrangement abnormalities. Only small numbers of individuals were included in the HLA sub-analyses, which left unresolved whether HLA type had any influence on TCRB rearrangement. Because cDNA rather than genomic DNA was sequenced, highly expressing activated cells could have been over-represented, although no difference in activation and CD3 levels was found between groups. In all four CD4+ subsets, TCRB CDR3 length was moderately but significantly shorter in type 1 diabetes patients. PCR may preferentially amplify shorter templates, but because patient and control samples were amplified and corrected together, any resulting skew would affect both groups equally.

This clone was recorded a few times. No antigen is known for it. The sample holds no much larger clone one base away, and base qualities are not on file. From each donor, a single peripheral blood sample of approximately 120 mL on average was drawn into heparinised tubes. Using a panel that included CD45RO, CCR7, CD25, CD127, CD95 and CD27, naive, central memory, regulatory and stem cell-like memory CD4+ T cells were sorted on a BD FACSAria II. Every sorted population had a purity above 95%. PBMCs were isolated immediately by Lymphoprep density gradient centrifugation and stained directly without culture. Samples were stained and sorted in pairs, with one healthy donor and one patient per experiment, so that batch effects were minimized. The entire isolated RNA was reverse transcribed using the High Capacity cDNA Reverse Transcription Kit, and thus expressed TCRB transcripts were sequenced. Deep immunoSEQ sequencing was performed on naive, central memory and regulatory T cell samples, with an average of about 4 million total reads per sample. Sorted cells were lysed in RLT buffer, and RNA was extracted using DNase-treated RNeasy Micro or Mini kits according to cell number. To prevent cross-contamination, each cell subset was processed individually, whereas patient and healthy donor samples were processed jointly. The immunoSEQ multiplex PCR was used to amplify TCRB sequences from cDNA, yielding 87-bp fragments that span the CDR3 region. Sequencing of the amplicons was performed on the Illumina HiSeq platform. Regarding the original processing steps: Synthetic template baselines were used to correct PCR bias computationally, reads within Hamming distance 2 were collapsed, and singletons that could not be merged were discarded. Reads were aligned to IMGT to assign V, D and J genes, CDR3 length, and insertions or deletions at six rearrangement sites. Within each subset, clonotype counts were normalized to sorted cell number, and only after that were true diversity and Gini coefficients computed with the tcR R package. The overlap coefficient, calculated on TCRB nucleotide sequences, was used to quantify repertoire sharing. Out-of-frame TCRB sequences from naive cells were analyzed as a proxy for the pre-selection repertoire. Sourced from immuneACCESS, this table was stored by TCRdb with only in-frame sequences that have V and J called. A share of the clones is absent; for the studies checked, an unresolved V gene accounts for under half, and the remainder has no known explanation. The V and J calls and clone size were taken over from that table, and D and trimming were inferred from the DNA. This sample is represented by around 350,000 clones; roughly an eighth of them were singletons. Around 0.015% of the sample lies in the top ten.

Looking up the germline V gene (reference sequence) yields CDR1 GTSNPN and CDR2 SVGIG. At the junction V is shortened by 0 bases and J by 5 bases; bases outside the gene matches: 4. The CDR3 holds 13 amino acids from the cysteine to the phenylalanine. Only CDR3 DNA is held: 39 bases, read in frame from base 1. This clonotype originated in a man aged 18 to 30 in good health. The chain joins TRBV30 to TRBJ2-7; TRBD1 aligns with 7 central bases. The sequenced sample consisted of naive CD4+ T cells from blood. According to the study, the label for this sample's cell subset or site signals: true naive CD4+ T cells. The CDR3 region has the sequence CAWSVNRGNEQYF. DNA sequence: TGTGCCTGGAGTGTTAACAGGGGAAACGAGCAGTACTTC.